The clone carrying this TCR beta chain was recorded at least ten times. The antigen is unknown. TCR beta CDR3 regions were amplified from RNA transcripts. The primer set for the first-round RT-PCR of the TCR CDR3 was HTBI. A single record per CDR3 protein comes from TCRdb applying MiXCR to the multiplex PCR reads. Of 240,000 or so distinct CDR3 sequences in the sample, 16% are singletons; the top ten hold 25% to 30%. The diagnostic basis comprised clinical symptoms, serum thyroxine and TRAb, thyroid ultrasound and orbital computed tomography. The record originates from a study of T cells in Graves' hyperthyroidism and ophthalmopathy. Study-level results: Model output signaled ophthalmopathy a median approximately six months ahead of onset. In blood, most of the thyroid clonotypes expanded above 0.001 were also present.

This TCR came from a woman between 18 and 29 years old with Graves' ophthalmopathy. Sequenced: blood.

This chain's CDR3 is CASSTGTGYYNEQFF. The CDR3, as DNA: TGTGCCAGCAGTACCGGGACAGGGTACTACAATGAGCAGTTCTTC. This chain connects TRBV5-6 to TRBJ2-1, with TRBD1 matching over 9 bases. The CDR3 runs to 15 residues. The trim removed 5 bases at V and 3 bases at J, leaving 6 bases unmatched. Per the germline V gene, CDR1 is SGHDT and CDR2 is YYEEEE. Full variable domain (remainder filled in from reference TRBV5-6 and TRBJ2-1): DAGVTQSPTHLIKTRGQQVTLRCSPKSGHDTVSWYQQALGQGPQFIFQYYEEEERQRGNFPDRFSGHQFPNYSSELNVNALLLGDSALYLCASSTGTGYYNEQFFGPGTRLTVL.